These T cell receptor beta chains were read from a single sample in a study of blood T cell repertoires in COVID-19. Produced via immunoSEQ multiplex PCR; TCRdb's table is partial and in-frame only. The table lists roughly 230,000 clones, roughly 90% of them singletons. The sequencing input was peripheral blood. Source of these receptors: a woman aged 60 to 75 with COVID-19, enrolled during active disease. Both conserved end residues are part of each CDR3. A D gene is named only where the DNA matches it firmly. Clone size is given for some rows only: seen once, a few or many times, or a class if the clone is expanded.

clone_size: -
d_call: -
v_call: TRBV5-1
j_call: TRBJ1-4
cdr3_aa: CASSLAGGPTNEKLFF
cdr3_nt: TGCGCCAGCAGCTTGGCCGGGGGACCAACTAATGAAAAACTGTTTTTT

clone_size: -
d_call: TRBD1
v_call: TRBV11-2
j_call: TRBJ2-1
cdr3_aa: CASSYDRGSYNEQFF
cdr3_nt: TGTGCCAGCAGCTATGACAGGGGGTCCTACAATGAGCAGTTCTTC

clone_size: once
d_call: -
v_call: TRBV11-2
j_call: TRBJ2-2
cdr3_aa: CASGSGFNTGELFF
cdr3_nt: TGTGCCAGCGGGTCAGGTTTTAACACCGGGGAGCTGTTTTTT

clone_size: few
d_call: -
v_call: TRBV14
j_call: TRBJ1-2
cdr3_aa: CASSQGAGKGDYGYTF
cdr3_nt: TGTGCCAGCAGCCAAGGGGCAGGGAAGGGGGACTATGGCTACACCTTC

clone_size: -
d_call: TRBD1
v_call: TRBV19
j_call: TRBJ1-1
cdr3_aa: CASSDRETEAFF
cdr3_nt: TGTGCCAGTAGTGACAGGGAAACTGAAGCTTTCTTT

clone_size: -
d_call: TRBD1
v_call: TRBV27
j_call: TRBJ2-4
cdr3_aa: CASTLTSGGDKNIQYF
cdr3_nt: TGTGCCAGCACATTAACGTCAGGGGGAGACAAAAACATTCAGTACTTC

clone_size: -
d_call: TRBD2
v_call: TRBV5-4
j_call: TRBJ2-3
cdr3_aa: CASRHTLGTTSTDTQYF
cdr3_nt: TGTGCCAGCAGACACACCCTCGGGACTACTAGCACAGATACGCAGTATTTT

clone_size: -
d_call: TRBD1
v_call: TRBV9
j_call: TRBJ2-7
cdr3_aa: CASSASGTAPGEQYF
cdr3_nt: TGTGCCAGCAGCGCCTCCGGGACAGCCCCTGGGGAGCAGTACTTC

clone_size: -
d_call: TRBD1
v_call: TRBV2
j_call: TRBJ1-4
cdr3_aa: CASSPDRGGEKLFF
cdr3_nt: TGTGCCAGCAGTCCCGACAGGGGAGGGGAAAAACTGTTTTTT

clone_size: -
d_call: -
v_call: TRBV6-2/TRBV6-3
j_call: TRBJ1-2
cdr3_aa: CASSPDSYGYTF
cdr3_nt: TGTGCCAGCAGCCCGGACAGCTATGGCTACACCTTC

clone_size: -
d_call: -
v_call: TRBV24-1
j_call: TRBJ2-2
cdr3_aa: CATSDHTTGTNTGELFF
cdr3_nt: TGTGCCACCAGTGACCATACTACCGGGACTAACACCGGGGAGCTGTTTTTT

clone_size: -
d_call: -
v_call: TRBV15
j_call: TRBJ1-6
cdr3_aa: CATSRGATYNSPLHF
cdr3_nt: TGTGCCACCAGCAGAGGGGCAACCTATAATTCACCCCTCCACTTT

clone_size: -
d_call: -
v_call: TRBV30
j_call: TRBJ1-1
cdr3_aa: CAWSRAGDTEAFF
cdr3_nt: TGTGCCTGGAGTCGGGCGGGGGACACTGAAGCTTTCTTT

clone_size: few
d_call: TRBD2
v_call: TRBV6-2/TRBV6-3
j_call: TRBJ2-1
cdr3_aa: CASSYIFTSGGEGEQFF
cdr3_nt: TGTGCCAGCAGTTACATATTCACTAGCGGGGGGGAGGGAGAGCAGTTCTTC

clone_size: once
d_call: -
v_call: TRBV10-1
j_call: TRBJ1-4
cdr3_aa: CASSAGKGDEKLFF
cdr3_nt: TGCGCCAGCAGTGCGGGCAAGGGGGATGAAAAACTGTTTTTT

clone_size: -
d_call: -
v_call: TRBV7-3
j_call: TRBJ2-2
cdr3_aa: CASSPKGGGTNTGELFF
cdr3_nt: TGTGCCAGCAGCCCGAAGGGTGGGGGGACGAACACCGGGGAGCTGTTTTTT

clone_size: few
d_call: -
v_call: TRBV6-2/TRBV6-3
j_call: TRBJ1-1
cdr3_aa: CASSYSVGDTEAFF
cdr3_nt: TGTGCCAGCAGTTACTCGGTGGGAGACACTGAAGCTTTCTTT

clone_size: -
d_call: -
v_call: TRBV5-1
j_call: TRBJ1-3
cdr3_aa: CASSLQGHAGNTIYF
cdr3_nt: TGCGCCAGCAGCCTCCAAGGACATGCTGGAAACACCATATATTTT

clone_size: -
d_call: -
v_call: TRBV19
j_call: TRBJ1-2
cdr3_aa: CASTPRQGNYGYTF
cdr3_nt: TGTGCCAGTACCCCAAGGCAGGGGAACTATGGCTACACCTTC

clone_size: -
d_call: TRBD2
v_call: TRBV4-3
j_call: TRBJ2-7
cdr3_aa: CASSLLRVAGVDSYEQYF
cdr3_nt: TGCGCCAGCAGCCTACTTCGGGTAGCGGGGGTGGATTCCTACGAGCAGTACTTC

clone_size: -
d_call: -
v_call: TRBV5-1
j_call: TRBJ1-6
cdr3_aa: CASSLSRQGGGEYSPLHF
cdr3_nt: TGCGCCAGCAGCTTGTCACGCCAGGGAGGCGGAGAGTATTCACCCCTCCACTTT

clone_size: -
d_call: -
v_call: TRBV11-1
j_call: TRBJ2-2
cdr3_aa: CASSLGTAGTGELFF
cdr3_nt: TGTGCCAGCAGCTTAGGGACAGCCGGCACCGGGGAGCTGTTTTTT

clone_size: -
d_call: -
v_call: TRBV29-1
j_call: TRBJ2-7
cdr3_aa: CSAEGARGAQTEGYEQYF
cdr3_nt: TGCAGCGCTGAAGGGGCCAGGGGAGCCCAGACGGAAGGGTACGAGCAGTACTTC

clone_size: few
d_call: -
v_call: TRBV19
j_call: TRBJ1-3
cdr3_aa: CASRFDRSSGNTIYF
cdr3_nt: TGTGCCAGTAGGTTCGACAGAAGCTCTGGAAACACCATATATTTT

clone_size: -
d_call: TRBD2
v_call: TRBV9
j_call: TRBJ2-1
cdr3_aa: CASSARWGLGQLF
cdr3_nt: TGTGCCAGCAGCGCTCGGTGGGGACTAGGGCAGCTCTTC

clone_size: -
d_call: TRBD2
v_call: TRBV19
j_call: TRBJ2-4
cdr3_aa: CASSTPSGGMNIQYF
cdr3_nt: TGTGCCAGTAGTACCCCTAGCGGGGGGATGAACATTCAGTACTTC

clone_size: -
d_call: -
v_call: TRBV11-3
j_call: TRBJ1-1
cdr3_aa: CASSLQVHTEAFF
cdr3_nt: TGTGCCAGCAGTCTACAGGTACACACTGAAGCTTTCTTT

clone_size: -
d_call: -
v_call: TRBV15
j_call: TRBJ2-7
cdr3_aa: CATSTILGPYEQYF
cdr3_nt: TGTGCCACCAGCACCATACTAGGTCCCTACGAGCAGTACTTC